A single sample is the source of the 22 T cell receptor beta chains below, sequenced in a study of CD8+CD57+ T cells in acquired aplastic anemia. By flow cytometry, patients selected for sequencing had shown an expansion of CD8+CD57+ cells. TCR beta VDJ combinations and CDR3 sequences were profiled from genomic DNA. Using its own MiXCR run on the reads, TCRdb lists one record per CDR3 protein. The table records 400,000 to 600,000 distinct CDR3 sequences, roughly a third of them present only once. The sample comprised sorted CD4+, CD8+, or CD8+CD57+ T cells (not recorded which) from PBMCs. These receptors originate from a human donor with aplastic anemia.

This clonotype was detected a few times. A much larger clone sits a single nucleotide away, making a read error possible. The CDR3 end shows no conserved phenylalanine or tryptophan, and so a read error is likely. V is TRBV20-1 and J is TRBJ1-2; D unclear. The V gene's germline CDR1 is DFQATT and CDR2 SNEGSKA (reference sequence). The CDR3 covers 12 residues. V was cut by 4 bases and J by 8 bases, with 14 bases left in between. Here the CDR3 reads CSATLQAYGYTL. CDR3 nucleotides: TGCAGTGCTACGCTTCAGGCGTACGGCTACACCCTC.

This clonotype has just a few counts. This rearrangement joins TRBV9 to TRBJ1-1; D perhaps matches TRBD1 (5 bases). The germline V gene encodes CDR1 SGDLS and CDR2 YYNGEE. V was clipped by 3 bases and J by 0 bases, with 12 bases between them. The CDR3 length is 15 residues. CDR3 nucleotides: TGTGCCAGCAGCGATGGGGGTGGGATGAACACTGAAGCTTTCTTT. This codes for CASSDGGGMNTEAFF.

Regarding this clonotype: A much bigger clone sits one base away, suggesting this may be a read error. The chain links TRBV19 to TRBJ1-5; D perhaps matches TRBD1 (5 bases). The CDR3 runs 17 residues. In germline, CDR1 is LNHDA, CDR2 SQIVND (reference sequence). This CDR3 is CASSGSVRGVSSQPQHF. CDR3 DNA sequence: TGTGCCAGTAGTGGATCGGTTCGAGGGGTGAGCAGTCAGCCCCAGCATTTT.

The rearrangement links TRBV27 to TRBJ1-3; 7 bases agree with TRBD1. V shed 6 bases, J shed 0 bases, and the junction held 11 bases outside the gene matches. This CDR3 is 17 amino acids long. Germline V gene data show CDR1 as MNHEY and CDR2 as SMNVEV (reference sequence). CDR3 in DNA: TGTGCCAGCAGACGTACGGGACAGCTATTCTCTGGAAACACCATATATTTT. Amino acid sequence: CASRRTGQLFSGNTIYF.

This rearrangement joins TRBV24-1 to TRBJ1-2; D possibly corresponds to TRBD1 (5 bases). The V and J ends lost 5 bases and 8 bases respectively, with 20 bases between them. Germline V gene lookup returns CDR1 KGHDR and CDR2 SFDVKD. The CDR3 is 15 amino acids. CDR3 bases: TGTGCCACCAGTGGCGGTTGGCAGGGCGAGAGCGGCTACACCTTC. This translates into CATSGGWQGESGYTF.

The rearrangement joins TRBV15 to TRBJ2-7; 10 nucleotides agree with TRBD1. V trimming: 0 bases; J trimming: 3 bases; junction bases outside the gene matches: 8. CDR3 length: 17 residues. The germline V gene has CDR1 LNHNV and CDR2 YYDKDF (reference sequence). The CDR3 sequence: CATSRERGGTGDYEQYF. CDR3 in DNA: TGTGCCACCAGCAGAGAACGAGGGGGGACAGGGGACTACGAGCAGTACTTC.

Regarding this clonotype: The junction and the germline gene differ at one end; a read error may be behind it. CDR3 sequence (DNA): TGCAGTGCCAGAGAGACAGGGGCCCTAAAGACCTACGAGCAGTACTTC. As protein: CSARETGALKTYEQYF. The rearrangement uses TRBV20-1 and TRBJ2-7; 8 nucleotides match TRBD1. CDR1 is DFQATT and CDR2 is SNEGSKA in the germline V gene (reference sequence). This CDR3 comprises 16 residues.

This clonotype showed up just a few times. In nucleotides, the CDR3 is TGCAGTGCTAAGGAACATAGCTCCTACAATGAGCAGTTCTTC. It translates to CSAKEHSSYNEQFF. The chain combines TRBV20-1 with TRBJ2-1; D is unclear. CDR3 length equals 14 residues. Germline V gene lookup returns CDR1 DFQATT and CDR2 SNEGSKA (reference sequence). Trimming left V 4 bases short and J 0 bases short, with 10 bases between.

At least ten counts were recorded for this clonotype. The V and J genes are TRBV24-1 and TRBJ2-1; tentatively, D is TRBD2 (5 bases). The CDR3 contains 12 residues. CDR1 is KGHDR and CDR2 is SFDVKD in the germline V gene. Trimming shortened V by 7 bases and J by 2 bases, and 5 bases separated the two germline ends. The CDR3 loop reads CATSGAYNEQFF. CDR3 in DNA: TGTGCCACCAGCGGGGCCTACAATGAGCAGTTCTTC.

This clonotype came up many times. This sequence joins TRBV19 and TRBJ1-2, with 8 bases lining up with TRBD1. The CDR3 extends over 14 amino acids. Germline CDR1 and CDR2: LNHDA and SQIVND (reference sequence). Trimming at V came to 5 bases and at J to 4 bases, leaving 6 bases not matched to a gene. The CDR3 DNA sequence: TGTGCCAGTAGTGTGACAGGGGAATCCTATGGCTACACCTTC. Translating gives CASSVTGESYGYTF.

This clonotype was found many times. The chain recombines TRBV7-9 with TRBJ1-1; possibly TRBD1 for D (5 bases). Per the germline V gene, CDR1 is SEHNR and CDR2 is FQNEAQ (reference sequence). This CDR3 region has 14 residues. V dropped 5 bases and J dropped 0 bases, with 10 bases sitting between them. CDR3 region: CASSGAAMNTEAFF. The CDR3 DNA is TGTGCCAGCAGCGGGGCAGCGATGAACACTGAAGCTTTCTTT. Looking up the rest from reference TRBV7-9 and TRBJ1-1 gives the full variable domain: DTGVSQNPRHKITKRGQNVTFRCDPISEHNRLYWYRQTLGQGPEFLTYFQNEAQLEKSRLLSDRFSAERPKGSFSTLEIQRTEQGDSAMYLCASSGAAMNTEAFFGQGTRLTVV.

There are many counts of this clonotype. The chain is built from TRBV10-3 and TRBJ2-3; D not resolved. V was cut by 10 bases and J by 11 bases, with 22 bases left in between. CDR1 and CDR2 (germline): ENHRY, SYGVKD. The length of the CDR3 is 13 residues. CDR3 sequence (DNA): TGTGCCACTAATCCGTCTCGCAGGCCCGAGCAGTATTTT. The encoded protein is CATNPSRRPEQYF.

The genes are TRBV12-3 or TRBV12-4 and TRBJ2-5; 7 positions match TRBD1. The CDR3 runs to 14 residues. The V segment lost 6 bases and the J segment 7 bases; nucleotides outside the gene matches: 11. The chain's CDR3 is CASSPTGTEGTQYF. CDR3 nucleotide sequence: TGTGCCAGCAGCCCAACCGGGACAGAAGGGACCCAGTACTTC.

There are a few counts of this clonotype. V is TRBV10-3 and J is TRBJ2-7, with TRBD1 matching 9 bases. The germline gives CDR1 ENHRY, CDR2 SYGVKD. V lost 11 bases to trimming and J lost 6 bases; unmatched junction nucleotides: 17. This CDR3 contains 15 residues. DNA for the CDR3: TGTGCCGCCCAGCTATACGGGACAGGGAATTCCGAGCAGTACTTC. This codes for CAAQLYGTGNSEQYF.

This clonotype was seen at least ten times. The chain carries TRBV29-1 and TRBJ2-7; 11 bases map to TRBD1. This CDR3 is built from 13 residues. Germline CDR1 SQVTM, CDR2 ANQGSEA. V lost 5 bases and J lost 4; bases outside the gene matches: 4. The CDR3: CSVTGTGGYEQYF. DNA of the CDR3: TGCAGCGTTACCGGGACAGGGGGATACGAGCAGTACTTC.

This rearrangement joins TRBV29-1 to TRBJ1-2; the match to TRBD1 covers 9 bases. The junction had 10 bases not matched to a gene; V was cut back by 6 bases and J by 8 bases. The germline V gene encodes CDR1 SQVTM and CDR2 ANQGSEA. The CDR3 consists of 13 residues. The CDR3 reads CSVNRGQGVGYTF. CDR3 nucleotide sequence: TGCAGCGTAAACAGGGGGCAGGGGGTCGGCTACACCTTC.

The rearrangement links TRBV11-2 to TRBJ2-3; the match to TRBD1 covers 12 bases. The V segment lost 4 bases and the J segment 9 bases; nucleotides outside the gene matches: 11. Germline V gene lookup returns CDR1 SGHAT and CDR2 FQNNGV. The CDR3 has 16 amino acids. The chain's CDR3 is CASSSRPGTGGKTQYF. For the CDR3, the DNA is TGTGCCAGCAGCTCCCGACCCGGGACAGGGGGCAAAACGCAGTATTTT.

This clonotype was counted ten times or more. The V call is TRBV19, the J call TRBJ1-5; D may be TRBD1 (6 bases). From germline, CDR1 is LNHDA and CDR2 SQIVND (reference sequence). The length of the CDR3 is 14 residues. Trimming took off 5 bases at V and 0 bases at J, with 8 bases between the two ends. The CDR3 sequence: CASSAGDSNQPQHF. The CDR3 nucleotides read TGTGCCAGTAGTGCAGGGGATAGCAATCAGCCCCAGCATTTT.

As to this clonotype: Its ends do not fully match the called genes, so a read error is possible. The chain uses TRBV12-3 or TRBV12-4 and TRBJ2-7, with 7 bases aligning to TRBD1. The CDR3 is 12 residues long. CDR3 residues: CASSRGTYEQHF. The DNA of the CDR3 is TGTGCCAGCAGCAGGGGGACCTACGAGCAGCACTTC.

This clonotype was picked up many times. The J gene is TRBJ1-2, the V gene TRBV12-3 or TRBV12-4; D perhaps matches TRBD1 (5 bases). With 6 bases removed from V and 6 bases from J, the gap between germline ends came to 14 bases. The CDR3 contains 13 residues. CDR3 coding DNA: TGTGCCAGCAGGCGTAACAGGTTAAATGGCTACACCTTC. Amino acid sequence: CASRRNRLNGYTF.

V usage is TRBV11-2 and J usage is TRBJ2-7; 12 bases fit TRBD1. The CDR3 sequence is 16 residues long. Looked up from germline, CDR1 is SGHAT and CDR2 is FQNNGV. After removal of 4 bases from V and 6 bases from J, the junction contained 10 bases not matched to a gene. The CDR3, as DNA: TGTGCCAGCAGCTCCGGGACAGGGGGCTGGGTTTTCGAGCAGTACTTC. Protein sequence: CASSSGTGGWVFEQYF.

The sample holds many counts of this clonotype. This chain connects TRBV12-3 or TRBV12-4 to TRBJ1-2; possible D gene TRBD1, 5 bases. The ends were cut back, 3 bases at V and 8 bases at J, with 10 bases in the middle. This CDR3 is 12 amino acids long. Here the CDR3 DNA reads TGTGCCAGCAGTTTGAGGGACCTAGGCTACACCTTC. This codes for CASSLRDLGYTF.